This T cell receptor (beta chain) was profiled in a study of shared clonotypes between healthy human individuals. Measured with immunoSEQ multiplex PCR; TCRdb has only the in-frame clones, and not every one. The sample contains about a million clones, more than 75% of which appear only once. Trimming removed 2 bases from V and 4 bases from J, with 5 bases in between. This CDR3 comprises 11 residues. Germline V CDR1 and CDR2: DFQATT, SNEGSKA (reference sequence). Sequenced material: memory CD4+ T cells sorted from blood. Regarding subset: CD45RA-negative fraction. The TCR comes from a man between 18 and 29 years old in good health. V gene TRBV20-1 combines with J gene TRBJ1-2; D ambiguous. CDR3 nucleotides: TGCAGTGCTAGATCGAGCTATGGCTACACCTTC. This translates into CSARSSYGYTF.